Shown below are 17 T cell receptor beta chains from a single sample sequenced in a study of OX40 agonist ivuxolimab in advanced cancers. Sequencing was performed with immunoSEQ multiplex PCR; in TCRdb, only in-frame clones are kept and a portion is missing. In the table there are 70,000 to 95,000 clones, 90% to 95% of which are singletons. Source: CD4+ or CD8+ T cells sorted from blood, taken in a trial of the OX40 agonist ivuxolimab. The source of these receptors is an adult with an advanced solid tumor such as melanoma, head and neck, liver or kidney cancer.

V is TRBV9 and J is TRBJ2-7; D unresolved. The CDR3 runs 13 residues. V lost 0 bases and J lost 1, with 5 bases in between. Germline CDR1 SGDLS, CDR2 YYNGEE. This CDR3 reads CASSVGLSYEQYF. The CDR3 bases are TGTGCCAGCAGCGTAGGCCTTTCCTACGAGCAGTACTTC.

The chain uses TRBV11-2 and TRBJ1-2; 7 bases are a match to TRBD1. V trimming: 1 base; J trimming: 1 base; junction bases outside the gene matches: 3. From germline, CDR1 is SGHAT and CDR2 FQNNGV. This CDR3 contains 15 residues. The CDR3 loop reads CASSLVPGGNYGYTF. Here the CDR3 DNA reads TGTGCCAGCAGCTTAGTACCAGGGGGTAACTATGGCTACACCTTC. Filled out from reference TRBV11-2 and TRBJ1-2, the complete variable domain reads EAGVAQSPRYKIIEKRQSVAFWCNPISGHATLYWYQQILGQGPKLLIQFQNNGVVDDSQLPKDRFSAERLKGVDSTLKIQPAKLEDSAVYLCASSLVPGGNYGYTFGSGTRLTVV.

This clone showed up just once. The CDR3 region has the DNA TGTGCCGGCAACGGCGGGGGGCTCACAGATACGCAGTATTTT. This translates into CAGNGGGLTDTQYF. The chain has TRBV7-2 and TRBJ2-3, with 8 nucleotides matching TRBD2. J was trimmed by 2 bases and V by 11 bases; bases with no gene match: 9. The CDR3 sequence is 14 residues long. CDR1 is SGHTA, CDR2 FQGNSA, per germline.

The count of this clone is one. The rearrangement uses TRBV19 and TRBJ2-2, with D tentatively TRBD1 (6 bases). This CDR3 comprises 15 residues. In germline, CDR1 is LNHDA, CDR2 SQIVND (reference sequence). The V and J ends lost 6 bases and 6 bases respectively, with 17 bases between them. CDR3 sequence reads: CASSQTGNGAGELFF. The CDR3 DNA follows: TGTGCCAGTAGCCAGACAGGAAATGGGGCCGGGGAGCTGTTTTTT. Looking up the rest from reference TRBV19 and TRBJ2-2 gives the full variable domain: DGGITQSPKYLFRKEGQNVTLSCEQNLNHDAMYWYRQDPGQGLRLIYYSQIVNDFQKGDIAEGYSVSREKKESFPLTVTSAQKNPTAFYLCASSQTGNGAGELFFGEGSRLTVL.

The CDR3: CASNDRGLSPLHF. The CDR3 DNA sequence: TGTGCCAGTAACGACAGGGGTCTTTCACCCCTCCACTTT. J is TRBJ1-6 and V is TRBV19, with 8 bases fitting TRBD1. The CDR3 totals 13 residues. CDR1 LNHDA and CDR2 SQIVND come from the germline V gene (reference sequence). J lost 9 bases, V lost 7 bases, and 5 bases had no gene match.

The V and J genes are TRBV12-5 and TRBJ1-2; no clear D gene. This CDR3 is built from 14 residues. Deletions cut 3 bases from V and 4 bases from J, with 12 bases between. CDR1 is LGHNT, CDR2 FRNRAP, per germline. The CDR3, as DNA: TGTGCTAGTGGTTTTGGGGATAACGCCTATGGCTACACCTTC. The encoded protein is CASGFGDNAYGYTF. The full variable domain, completed using reference TRBV12-5 and TRBJ1-2, is DARVTQTPRHKVTEMGQEVTMRCQPILGHNTVFWYRQTMMQGLELLAYFRNRAPLDDSGMPKDRFSAEMPDATLATLKIQPSEPRDSAVYFCASGFGDNAYGYTFGSGTRLTVV.

V is TRBV5-8 and J is TRBJ1-2, with a possible D match to TRBD1 (5 bases). V was cut by 4 bases and J by 1 base, with 20 bases left in between. Germline CDR1 SGHTS, CDR2 YDEGEE. The CDR3 loop spans 17 amino acids. The CDR3 DNA reads TGTGCCAGCAGCCTGACCATTCGACGGAGGGGTAACTATGGCTACACCTTC. Protein sequence: CASSLTIRRRGNYGYTF.

A remark on this clone: Other DNA sequences in the same sample also yield this CDR3. The chain carries TRBV5-4 and TRBJ2-7; D perhaps matches TRBD2 (5 bases). The CDR3 is 12 residues long. Between the trimmed V and J ends, which lost 2 bases and 3 bases, there was a span of 6 bases. From germline, CDR1 is SGHNT and CDR2 YYREEE (reference sequence). CDR3 nucleotide sequence: TGTGCCAGCAGCTTCAGCGGCTACGAGCAGTACTTC. Amino acid sequence: CASSFSGYEQYF.

This rearrangement joins TRBV7-3 to TRBJ2-5; D unresolved. Trimming removed 2 bases at V and 4 bases at J, with 8 bases between. CDR1 is SGHTA and CDR2 is FQGTGA in the germline V gene. This CDR3 is 13 amino acids long. This chain's CDR3 is CASSLHELETQYF. Here the CDR3 DNA reads TGTGCCAGCAGCTTACACGAACTAGAGACCCAGTACTTC. The entire variable domain, with the rest obtained from reference TRBV7-3 and TRBJ2-5, is as follows: GAGVSQTPSNKVTEKGKYVELRCDPISGHTALYWYRQSLGQGPEFLIYFQGTGAADDSGLPNDRFFAVRPEGSVSTLKIQRTERGDSAVYLCASSLHELETQYFGPGTRLLVL.

The V gene is TRBV5-5, the J gene TRBJ2-7; D call uncertain. V was clipped by 1 base and J by 3 bases, with 8 bases between them. CDR3 length: 13 residues. CDR1 and CDR2 (germline): SGHKS, YYEKEE (reference sequence). The CDR3 nucleotides are TGTGCCAGCAGCTTGCGGCAAAGCTACGAGCAGTACTTC. Protein sequence: CASSLRQSYEQYF.

The V gene is TRBV6-1, the J gene TRBJ1-2, with D possibly being TRBD1 (6 bases). The CDR3 runs to 14 residues. Per germline, CDR1 MNHNS and CDR2 SASEGT. V was clipped by 2 bases and J by 3 bases, with 10 bases between them. The CDR3 nucleotides read TGTGCCAGCAGTGAACCCGGGACATACTATGGCTACACCTTC. As protein: CASSEPGTYYGYTF.

The CDR3 DNA follows: TGTGCCAGCTCACCACCTTTACCTCACTTAGAGCAGTACTTC. The encoded protein is CASSPPLPHLEQYF. The chain joins TRBV18 to TRBJ2-7; D ambiguous. Germline V gene data show CDR1 as KGHSH and CDR2 as LQKENI. Trimming removed 0 bases from V and 7 bases from J, with 13 bases in between. The CDR3 is 14 residues long. The full variable domain, with the rest looked up from reference TRBV18 and TRBJ2-7, is NAGVMQNPRHLVRRRGQEARLRCSPMKGHSHVYWYRQLPEEGLKFMVYLQKENIIDESGMPKERFSAEFPKEGPSILRIQQVVRGDSAAYFCASSPPLPHLEQYFGPGTRLTVT.

The chain uses TRBV7-8 and TRBJ1-6; 7 bases are shared with TRBD1. With 3 bases clipped from V and 10 bases from J, the junction kept 3 bases outside the gene matches. The CDR3 length is 13 residues. CDR1 is SGHVS and CDR2 is FQNEAQ in the germline V gene. The CDR3 spells CASSLTGLSPLHF. The CDR3 region has the DNA TGTGCCAGCAGCTTGACAGGGCTATCACCCCTCCACTTT.

This clone was seen a single time. V gene TRBV7-9 combines with J gene TRBJ2-7; 7 nucleotides agree with TRBD1. Germline V lookup: CDR1 SEHNR, CDR2 FQNEAQ (reference sequence). V dropped 6 bases and J dropped 3; count of bases not matched to a gene: 20. The CDR3 sequence is 18 residues long. The CDR3 nucleotides read TGTGCCAGCAGTTATACCGGGACAGAAAGACCCTCGGGCTACGAGCAGTACTTC. Its protein is CASSYTGTERPSGYEQYF.

V is TRBV6-1 and J is TRBJ1-6; D is possibly TRBD1 (5 bases). Per the germline V gene, CDR1 is MNHNS and CDR2 is SASEGT. V lost 8 bases, J lost 12 bases, and 8 bases lay in between. The length of the CDR3 is 10 residues. This CDR3 reads CASRGGPLHF. CDR3 DNA: TGTGCCAGCCGGGGGGGACCCCTCCACTTT.

The rearrangement joins TRBV5-1 to TRBJ1-1, with 9 bases lining up with TRBD1. Trimming took 4 bases from V and 4 from J; bases not matched to a gene: 5. The CDR3 extends over 14 amino acids. Germline values: CDR1 SGHRS, CDR2 YFSETQ. This CDR3 is CASSHVDRGTEAFF. DNA of the CDR3: TGCGCCAGCAGCCACGTGGACAGGGGCACTGAAGCTTTCTTT.

V usage is TRBV4-3 and J usage is TRBJ2-3; weak D call: TRBD1 (5 bases). Trimming removed 1 base from V and 3 bases from J, with 11 bases in between. Germline CDR1 LGHNA, CDR2 YSLEER. The CDR3 loop spans 15 amino acids. DNA for the CDR3: TGCGCCAGCAGCCAAGGGGGCCTGGGTACAGATACGCAGTATTTT. The encoded protein is CASSQGGLGTDTQYF.